The sequence of this T cell receptor beta chain was determined in a study of cytotoxic CD8 clonotypes in ibrutinib-treated CLL. Study background: The patients, under 13 relapsed/refractory and roughly 15 treatment-naive, included fewer than 18 who were IGHV unmutated. Outcomes included around 25 partial and 2 complete responses; after median approximately six years, 14 stayed remitted and around 12 progressed.

Of note for this clone: Its specificity is not known.

Study-wide findings and caveats: Clonality climbed at ibrutinib response, then dropped toward baseline at progression. Exceeding age-matched healthy donors, baseline clonality also tracked the counts of circulating CD8+ T cells.

Germline CDR1 and CDR2: SGHNT and YYREEE (reference sequence). The CDR3 contains 16 residues. The J segment lost 2 bases and the V segment lost 4 bases, leaving 9 bases of the junction unmatched. Profiled with immunoSEQ multiplex PCR; TCRdb holds only in-frame clones, not every one. The sample has about 45,000 clones; over 60% are singletons. This chain uses TRBV5-4 with TRBJ2-5, with TRBD2 identical over 9 bases. The clonotype originates from a human donor with chronic lymphocytic leukemia. The sample consisted of PBMCs, taken after 24 months of ibrutinib treatment. The CDR3 DNA reads as TGTGCCAGCAGCAAAAAGCGGGGGGTTAATCAAGAGACCCAGTACTTC. Amino acid sequence: CASSKKRGVNQETQYF. The variable domain in full, with the rest retrieved from reference TRBV5-4 and TRBJ2-5, is ETGVTQSPTHLIKTRGQQVTLRCSSQSGHNTVSWYQQALGQGPQFIFQYYREEENGRGNFPPRFSGLQFPNYSSELNVNALELDDSALYLCASSKKRGVNQETQYFGPGTRLLVL.